This TCR beta chain comes out of a study of T cells in Graves' hyperthyroidism and ophthalmopathy. Study conclusions and caveats: From stable hyperthyroidism, ophthalmopathy was separated by a 13 V-J model. Most thyroid clonotypes with frequency above 0.001 were detected in blood.

Each patient was aged 18 to 65 and had newly diagnosed hyperthyroidism of under 2 months' duration. Clinical symptoms, serum thyroxine and TRAb, thyroid ultrasound and orbital computed tomography were used for the diagnoses. From germline, CDR1 is SGDLS and CDR2 YYNGEE. The ends were cut back, 4 bases at V and 1 base at J, with 11 bases in the middle. This CDR3 is built from 14 residues. Researchers took RNA transcripts and amplified the TCR beta CDR3 regions from them. Researchers ran a first-round RT-PCR on the TCR CDR3 using the HTBI primer set. TCRdb analysed the multiplex PCR reads with MiXCR anew, one entry per CDR3 protein. This sample has about 700,000 distinct CDR3 sequences, with around 15% found just once. For this clonotype: Its antigen is undetermined. The final CDR3 position lacks the conserved phenylalanine or tryptophan, pointing to a likely read error.

This clonotype was sampled from a woman aged 18-29 years with Graves' hyperthyroidism. V gene TRBV9 combines with J gene TRBJ1-1; weak D call: TRBD1 (6 bases). Material: blood. CDR3 nucleotide sequence: TGTGCCAGCAGCCCCCAGGGACAGAACACTGAAGCTTTCTCT. It specifies CASSPQGQNTEAFS.